These T cell receptor beta chains were read from a single sample in a study of identifying expanded T cells in peripheral blood. TCRdb's table, derived via immunoSEQ multiplex PCR, lists solely in-frame clones and lacks some. The profile shows 81,000 or so clones, 84% of them singletons. Sequences were obtained from blood. All receptors come from a person between 18 and 75 years old in good health. The CDR3 runs from the conserved cysteine through the conserved F or W. The D gene is left open where the match is weak. Clone sizes are given selectively: once, few, many, or a class where the clone is expanded.

j_call clone_size d_call v_call cdr3_nt cdr3_aa
TRBJ2-7 - - TRBV28 TGTGCCAGCAGTTTGAAAGGACAGACGGTCTACGAGCAGTACTTC CASSLKGQTVYEQYF
TRBJ2-3 - - TRBV6-4 TGTGCCAGCAGTGCTTCGAAGTTAGGTACGCAGTATTTT CASSASKLGTQYF
TRBJ1-5 - - TRBV28 TGTGCCAGCAAAAACCAGGGATCGAGCAATCAGCCCCAGCATTTT CASKNQGSSNQPQHF
TRBJ1-1 few TRBD1 TRBV19 TGTGCCAGTTACTCCGGGACAGGCATTCTGAACACTGAAGCTTTCTTT CASYSGTGILNTEAFF
TRBJ1-1 - TRBD1 TRBV5-1 TGCGCCAGCAGCTGGGACAGGGTAGCTGCGAACACTGAAGCTTTCTTT CASSWDRVAANTEAFF
TRBJ2-1 - - TRBV9 TGTGCCAGCAGCGTAGACACCTACAATGAGCAGTTCTTC CASSVDTYNEQFF
TRBJ1-2 - - TRBV6-1 TGTGCCAGCAGTGAATCCAGGAACTATGGCTACACCTTC CASSESRNYGYTF
TRBJ2-2 - - TRBV9 TGTGCCAGCAGCGTAGCGGGACCCCTGAACACCGGGGAGCTGTTTTTT CASSVAGPLNTGELFF
TRBJ2-3 - TRBD2 TRBV5-4 TGTGCCAGCAGCCTGGGGGGGACTAGCGGGTTGGGATTGACAGATACGCAGTATTTT CASSLGGTSGLGLTDTQYF
TRBJ2-5 - TRBD1 TRBV28 TGTGCCAGCAGGTCCTTGGACAGGCAACAAGAGACCCAGTACTTC CASRSLDRQQETQYF
TRBJ1-1 - - TRBV6-5 TGTGCCAGCAGTTCCTCTACAGGGACCACTGAAGCTTTCTTT CASSSSTGTTEAFF
TRBJ1-2 - - TRBV6-5 TGTGCCAGCAGTTACTCGGGGAGAGGCTACACCTTC CASSYSGRGYTF
TRBJ2-7 - TRBD1 TRBV14 TGTGCCAGCAGCCTAAGACAGGGGGGGATATACGAGCAGTACTTC CASSLRQGGIYEQYF
TRBJ2-2 - - TRBV7-7 TGTGCTAGCAGCTTGGGTTACACCGGGGAGCTGTTTTTT CASSLGYTGELFF
TRBJ2-4 - TRBD2 TRBV18 TGTGCCAGCTCACCGACGAGGGCGGGGGAACAGTACTTC CASSPTRAGEQYF
TRBJ1-1 - - TRBV2 TGTGCCAGCAGTGCGTTGGCCCTGAACACTGAAGCTTTCTTT CASSALALNTEAFF
TRBJ2-3 - TRBD2 TRBV2 TGTGCCAGCAACCTACTAGCGGGAGCAGATACGCAGTATTTT CASNLLAGADTQYF
TRBJ2-3 - TRBD1 TRBV19 TGTGCCAGTAGTGGGCGACAGGGGGCAGGTGGTGGCACAGATACGCAGTATTTT CASSGRQGAGGGTDTQYF
TRBJ2-1 - - TRBV7-2 TGTGCCAGCAGCTTAGTAGGGGACAAATACAATGAGCAGTTCTTC CASSLVGDKYNEQFF
TRBJ1-4 - TRBD1 TRBV19 TGTGCCAGTAGTAAAAACTACCGGGACAGTAGGCGGGAAAAACTGTTTTTT CASSKNYRDSRREKLFF
TRBJ2-1 - - TRBV4-2 TGTGCCAGCAGCCAAGAACCCCCCGCCCGGGGACGGCAGTTCTTC CASSQEPPARGRQFF
TRBJ2-3 - - TRBV25-1 TGTGCCAGCAGTGAAGCAGGGAGTGGTGATACGCAGTATTTT CASSEAGSGDTQYF
TRBJ2-1 - - TRBV5-6 TGTGCCAGCAGCTTCGGAGGGGCGTCCTACAATGAGCAGTTCTTC CASSFGGASYNEQFF
TRBJ2-2 once - TRBV18 TGTGCCAGCTCACCCCAAGACTCCGGGGAGCTGTTTTTT CASSPQDSGELFF
TRBJ2-7 once - TRBV7-2 TGTGCCAGCAGCTTCCGTCCCGAGCTTGAGCAGTACTTC CASSFRPELEQYF
TRBJ2-1 - - TRBV18 TGTGCCAGCTCACCACTCTCCTACAATGAGCAGTTCTTC CASSPLSYNEQFF
TRBJ2-1 - - TRBV21-1 TGTGCCAGCAGCAAAGTGGTCAGGGGGCAATTGGATGAGCAGTTCTTC CASSKVVRGQLDEQFF
TRBJ2-3 - - TRBV19 TGTGCCAGTAGCCCAGGGCTTAGCACAGATACGCAGTATTTT CASSPGLSTDTQYF
TRBJ2-7 - TRBD1 TRBV9 TGTGCCAGCAGCGTAGGGACAGGTAGCTCCTACGAGCAGTACTTC CASSVGTGSSYEQYF
TRBJ1-5 - TRBD1 TRBV18 TGTGCCAGCTCACCGACAGGGGGAAATACCAATCAGCCCCAGCATTTT CASSPTGGNTNQPQHF
TRBJ1-3 - TRBD1 TRBV27 TGTGCCAGCAGTTCCGACAGGGCCGCTGGGAACACCATATATTTT CASSSDRAAGNTIYF
TRBJ2-6 - - TRBV10-3 TGTGCCATCAGGGACGCTGGGGCCAACGTCCTGACTTTC CAIRDAGANVLTF
TRBJ2-1 - - TRBV11-2 TGTGCCAGCAGCCTACCGCCGGGGGTCTACAATGAGCAGTTCTTC CASSLPPGVYNEQFF
TRBJ2-7 - - TRBV2 TGTGCCAGCAGTGCGGCCCAAATTCCCGAGCAGTACTTC CASSAAQIPEQYF
TRBJ1-5 - - TRBV6-1 TGTGCCAGCAGTGTAAATGGACATCAGCCCCAGCATTTT CASSVNGHQPQHF
TRBJ1-3 - - TRBV6-1 TGTGCCAGCAGTGACAAGGGTACGAGGATCGGGAACACCATATATTTT CASSDKGTRIGNTIYF
TRBJ1-1 - - TRBV14 TGTGCCAGCAGCCAAGGGGTAGGAGCTTTCTTT CASSQGVGAFF
TRBJ2-2 - TRBD2 TRBV7-6 TGTGCCAGCAGCTCCCCTAGCGGGAGGCACCCCGGGGAGCTGTTTTTT CASSSPSGRHPGELFF
TRBJ2-2 few TRBD1 TRBV4-3 TGCGCCAGCAGCCAAGATCATTTGGGCAGGGGGTGGACCGGGGAGCTGTTTTTT CASSQDHLGRGWTGELFF
TRBJ2-7 few - TRBV7-2 TGTGCCAGCAGCTTAGGACAGGGAGGCGAGCAGTACTTC CASSLGQGGEQYF
TRBJ2-7 once TRBD2 TRBV19 TGTGCCAGTAGTATAGGGGCCGGGACTAGCGACGAGCAGTACTTC CASSIGAGTSDEQYF
TRBJ2-3 - - TRBV19 TGTGCCAGTAGTGCGAATACTCTCATGGGTCCAGATACGCAGTATTTT CASSANTLMGPDTQYF
TRBJ2-1 - - TRBV5-5 TGTGCCAGCAGCCAGAACTACAATGAGCAGTTCTTC CASSQNYNEQFF
TRBJ1-1 - TRBD1 TRBV9 TGTGCCAGCAGCGTCGAGACAGGGGCTAATGAAGCTTTCTTT CASSVETGANEAFF
TRBJ2-3 - - TRBV4-3 TGCGCCAGCAGCCCGTGGGTTGCGGAGGGGGTCACAGATACGCAGTATTTT CASSPWVAEGVTDTQYF
TRBJ1-2 - - TRBV15 TGTGCCACCAGCAGAGGCGAGGACAGAAATGGCTACACCTTC CATSRGEDRNGYTF
TRBJ1-5 - - TRBV30 TGTGCCTGGAGTCGTACTGCTAGCAATCAGCCCCAGCATTTT CAWSRTASNQPQHF
TRBJ2-7 - TRBD2 TRBV7-2 TGTGCCAGCAGCCCACAGAGTGGGGGGGCCTACGAGCAGTACTTC CASSPQSGGAYEQYF
TRBJ1-6 - - TRBV14 TGTGCCAGCAGCCAAGATTCACCCCTCCACTTT CASSQDSPLHF
TRBJ2-2 many TRBD1 TRBV4-1 TGCGCCAGCAGCCAAACACAGGGGGATATTTCCGGGGAGCTGTTTTTT CASSQTQGDISGELFF
TRBJ2-1 - TRBD1 TRBV11-1 TGTGCCAGCAGCAAGTCGACAGGGGTCACCTACAATGAGCAGTTCTTC CASSKSTGVTYNEQFF